This entry lists 5 T cell receptor beta chains sequenced from one sample in a study of post-analysis software for immune sequencing data. The antigens these receptors bind are not known. Study outcomes and limitations: Four or five TRBV segments occurring more often in patients than controls included TRBV5-6, TRBV5-1 and TRBV20-1.

Unique molecular identifiers tagged the TCR beta cDNA libraries. MiXCR, run by TCRdb on the PCR reads, gives a single entry per CDR3 protein. The sample has about 560,000 distinct CDR3 sequences, roughly 40% seen once; the top ten hold under 2%. The sequenced sample consisted of blood. The receptors here all came from a girl aged 10-17 years with multiple sclerosis.

In this sample, this clonotype turned up a few times. V usage is TRBV5-5 and J usage is TRBJ1-4; no clear D gene. The CDR3 has 16 residues. V was shortened by 2 bases and J by 0 bases, with 11 bases between the two germline ends. CDR1 is SGHKS and CDR2 is YYEKEE in the germline V gene (reference sequence). CDR3 sequence (DNA): TGTGCCAGCAGCTTAAGGCCGGTTGCAACTAATGAAAAACTGTTTTTT. It translates to CASSLRPVATNEKLFF.

This clonotype has ten or more counts. This rearrangement joins TRBV7-2 to TRBJ2-2; 9 bases are a match to TRBD1. Losses at the gene ends were 7 bases for V and 5 bases for J; bases not matched to a gene: 11. The CDR3 is 16 residues long. The V gene's germline CDR1 is SGHTA and CDR2 FQGNSA. In DNA, the CDR3 is TGTGCCAGCAAAACCTCGACAGGGGGGCGGACCGGGGAGCTGTTTTTT. It translates to CASKTSTGGRTGELFF.

The chain has TRBV7-2 and TRBJ2-7; D uncertain. CDR1 and CDR2 (germline): SGHTA, FQGNSA. The V and J ends lost 1 base and 2 bases respectively, with 9 bases between them. This CDR3 has 14 residues. CDR3 amino acids: CASSLGAVTYEQYF. The DNA for the CDR3 is TGTGCCAGCAGCTTAGGGGCAGTTACCTACGAGCAGTACTTC.

The J gene is TRBJ1-2, the V gene TRBV5-1, with a possible D match to TRBD1 (5 bases). There are 14 residues in the CDR3. Trimming took off 4 bases at V and 4 bases at J, with 14 bases between the two ends. Germline values: CDR1 SGHRS, CDR2 YFSETQ. The CDR3: CASSQTQGRYGYTF. CDR3 nucleotide sequence: TGCGCCAGCAGCCAGACTCAGGGTCGCTATGGCTACACCTTC.

The chain employs TRBV7-8 and TRBJ2-2; TRBD1 agrees at 8 bases. CDR1 and CDR2 (germline): SGHVS, FQNEAQ. The CDR3 has 17 residues. V lost 4 bases and J lost 1; bases outside the gene matches: 8. The CDR3 DNA sequence: TGTGCCAGCAGCTCAGGAAGAGGGACAGGGAACACCGGGGAGCTGTTTTTT. It is translated as CASSSGRGTGNTGELFF.